This T cell receptor beta chain is drawn from a study of blood T cell repertoires in COVID-19. Study overall: Recovered status applied to Cohort 3 donors who had two consecutive negative PCRs. It also applied to those with clearance or with symptom resolution. Material from acute and convalescent COVID-19 was sourced from the United States, Italy and Spain.

Between the trimmed V and J ends, which lost 6 bases and 2 bases, there was a span of 10 bases. This CDR3 comprises 14 residues. Germline-derived CDR1 and CDR2 are ENHRY and SYGVKD. TCRdb keeps only in-frame clones here, not all; method: immunoSEQ multiplex PCR. The sample has around 190,000 clones, about 86% seen once. The sequenced material came from PBMCs or T cells enriched from blood (not recorded which). The sequence was collected from a woman in her thirties or forties in a cohort exposed to, infected with or recovered from COVID-19 (not recorded which). The chain couples TRBV10-3 to TRBJ2-2; no clear D. DNA of the CDR3: TGTGCCATCAGCAAGACTCCAAACACCGGGGAGCTGTTTTTT. Translated: CAISKTPNTGELFF.